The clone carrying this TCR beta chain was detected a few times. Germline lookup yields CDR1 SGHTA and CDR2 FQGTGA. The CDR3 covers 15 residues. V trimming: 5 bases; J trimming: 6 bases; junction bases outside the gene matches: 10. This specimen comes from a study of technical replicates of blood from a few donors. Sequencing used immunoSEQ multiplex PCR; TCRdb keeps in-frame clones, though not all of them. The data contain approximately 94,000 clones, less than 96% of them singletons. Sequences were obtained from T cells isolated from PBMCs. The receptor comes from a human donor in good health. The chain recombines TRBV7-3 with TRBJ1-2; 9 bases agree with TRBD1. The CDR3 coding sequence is TGTGCCAGCAGCACGTCCTCCGGGACAGGGAATGGCTACACCTTC. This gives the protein CASSTSSGTGNGYTF.